Presented here are 15 T cell receptor beta chains from one specimen sequenced in a study of blood T cell repertoires in COVID-19. This table comes from immunoSEQ multiplex PCR, and its TCRdb copy is limited to in-frame clones, with some not included. In the table there are approximately 59,000 clones, about 81% of which are singletons. The specimen was peripheral blood. The receptor set was obtained from a man at least 80 years old with acute or convalescent COVID-19.

The chain has TRBV7-3 and TRBJ2-5; the D is unclear. The CDR3 sequence is 14 residues long. CDR1 is SGHTA, CDR2 FQGTGA, per germline. Trimming took 6 bases from V and 5 from J, leaving 16 bases between them. The CDR3 nucleotides are TGTGCCAGCAGTTCCTATGTTGAGGAGGAGACCCAGTACTTC. It is translated as CASSSYVEEETQYF.

This clone was found a few times. This chain uses TRBV2 with TRBJ2-7; tentatively, D is TRBD2 (5 bases). This CDR3 is 12 amino acids long. V lost 10 bases and J lost 4, with 14 bases in between. The germline V gene encodes CDR1 SNHLY and CDR2 FYNNEI. The CDR3 loop reads CAINRGQYEQYF. Written as DNA, the CDR3 is TGTGCCATCAACAGAGGGCAGTACGAGCAGTACTTC. Complete variable domain (other parts from reference TRBV2 and TRBJ2-7): EPEVTQTPSHQVTQMGQEVILRCVPISNHLYFYWYRQILGQKVEFLVSFYNNEISEKSEIFDDQFSVERPDGSNFTLKIRSTKLEDSAMYFCAINRGQYEQYFGPGTRLTVT.

The gene calls are TRBV4-3 and TRBJ2-7; TRBD1 aligns across 9 bases. The V segment lost 0 bases and the J segment 4 bases; nucleotides outside the gene matches: 10. The CDR3 sequence is 17 residues long. In germline, CDR1 is LGHNA, CDR2 YSLEER. CDR3 residues: CASSQDAGGQGQYEQYF. In DNA, the CDR3 is TGCGCCAGCAGCCAAGATGCCGGCGGACAGGGGCAATACGAGCAGTACTTC.

V is TRBV29-1 and J is TRBJ1-2; D is possibly TRBD1 (5 bases). Trimming left V 6 bases short and J 3 bases short, with 14 bases between. This CDR3 is built from 13 residues. Germline V gene data show CDR1 as SQVTM and CDR2 as ANQGSEA. CDR3 DNA sequence: TGCAGCGTCCTCCGGGGGGTTGACTATGGCTACACCTTC. This encodes CSVLRGVDYGYTF.

This chain links TRBV10-3 with TRBJ2-3; maybe TRBD1 (5 bases). Per the germline V gene, CDR1 is ENHRY and CDR2 is SYGVKD. The V end lost 6 bases, the J end lost 0 bases, and 10 bases lay between the germline ends. The CDR3 extends over 14 amino acids. CDR3 region: CAIRLQESTDTQYF. The CDR3 DNA follows: TGTGCCATCAGGCTACAGGAAAGCACAGATACGCAGTATTTT.

The chain is built from TRBV6-5 and TRBJ1-5; 10 bases agree with TRBD1. J was trimmed by 2 bases and V by 7 bases; bases with no gene match: 5. The length of the CDR3 is 15 residues. Germline V gene sequence: CDR1 MNHEY, CDR2 SVGAGI. CDR3 nucleotide sequence: TGTGCCAGCACTAGGGACAGGGGAGGCAATCAGCCCCAGCATTTT. Its translation is CASTRDRGGNQPQHF.

V usage is TRBV10-1 and J usage is TRBJ1-1, with a possible D match to TRBD1 (6 bases). This CDR3 is built from 15 residues. The V end lost 7 bases, the J end lost 6 bases, and 21 bases lay between the germline ends. Germline V gives CDR1 WNHNN, CDR2 SYGVQD (reference sequence). The CDR3: CASNWKRDTLSEAFF. CDR3 bases: TGCGCCAGCAACTGGAAGCGGGACACCCTTTCTGAAGCTTTCTTT.

The rearrangement joins TRBV7-9 to TRBJ1-6, with TRBD1 matching 7 bases. Germline values: CDR1 SEHNR, CDR2 FQNEAQ (reference sequence). This CDR3 has 15 amino acids. The V gene end was trimmed by 6 bases and the J gene end by 5 bases; junction bases not matched to a gene: 7. The CDR3 loop is CASRREGANNSPLHF. CDR3 nucleotide sequence: TGTGCCAGCAGGCGCGAGGGGGCAAATAATTCACCCCTCCACTTT.

V gene TRBV5-8 combines with J gene TRBJ2-3, with TRBD2 identical over 7 bases. CDR1 is SGHTS and CDR2 is YDEGEE in the germline V gene. V was clipped by 3 bases and J by 4 bases; unmatched bases: 8. The length of the CDR3 is 15 residues. The CDR3 DNA follows: TGTGCCAGCAGCTACGAGCGGGGTGCGCCAGATACGCAGTATTTT. This translates into CASSYERGAPDTQYF. The variable domain in full, completed from reference TRBV5-8 and TRBJ2-3, reads EAGVTQSPTHLIKTRGQQATLRCSPISGHTSVYWYQQALGLGLQFLLWYDEGEERNRGNFPPRFSGRQFPNYSSELNVNALELEDSALYLCASSYERGAPDTQYFGPGTRLTVL.

CDR3 sequence (DNA): TGCGCCAGCAGCCAATTGACAGGGGGGAACACTGAAGCTTTCTTT. Translated: CASSQLTGGNTEAFF. J is TRBJ1-1 and V is TRBV4-3; 9 nucleotides agree with TRBD1. With 2 bases clipped from V and 1 base from J, the junction kept 2 bases outside the gene matches. The CDR3 has 15 amino acids. The germline V gene has CDR1 LGHNA and CDR2 YSLEER.

The chain links TRBV11-2 to TRBJ1-2; D not certain. The V gene's germline CDR1 is SGHAT and CDR2 FQNNGV. The CDR3 is 13 amino acids. Between the trimmed V and J ends, which lost 5 bases and 4 bases, there was a span of 11 bases. The CDR3 sequence: CASSTLNTYGYTF. The CDR3 nucleotides are TGTGCCAGCAGCACCCTCAACACCTATGGCTACACCTTC.

This chain joins TRBV7-2 and TRBJ1-2, with D unclear. Per the germline V gene, CDR1 is SGHTA and CDR2 is FQGNSA. CDR3 size: 14 residues. V was trimmed by 0 bases and J by 4 bases, leaving 9 bases between them. The CDR3: CASSLARTGYGYTF. The CDR3 DNA follows: TGTGCCAGCAGCTTAGCGCGGACTGGCTATGGCTACACCTTC.

The J gene is TRBJ2-5, the V gene TRBV24-1; TRBD1 matches 7 bases. CDR3 length equals 14 residues. Trimming cost V 4 bases and J 1 base; bases outside gene matches: 2. Germline lookup yields CDR1 KGHDR and CDR2 SFDVKD. The CDR3: CATSEGDSQETQYF. CDR3 coding DNA: TGTGCCACCAGTGAAGGGGACAGCCAAGAGACCCAGTACTTC.

CDR3 DNA: TGTGCCAGCAGCCAAGAATGGACAGGAAAGTACAATGAGCAGTTCTTC. It is translated as CASSQEWTGKYNEQFF. The chain joins TRBV14 to TRBJ2-1, with 7 positions matching TRBD1. Germline-derived CDR1 and CDR2 are SGHDN and FVKESK. V shed 0 bases and J 4 bases; nucleotides not matched to a gene: 6. The CDR3 consists of 16 residues.

The CDR3 DNA reads as TGTGCCAGCGGGGCCGGGTTGTTCGATAGCGGGGAGCTGTTTTTT. Translation: CASGAGLFDSGELFF. The V and J genes are TRBV7-6 and TRBJ2-2; a weak D match, TRBD1 (5 bases). Trimming removed 8 bases from V and 7 bases from J, with 20 bases in between. The CDR3 contains 15 residues. CDR1 is SGHVS and CDR2 is FNYEAQ in the germline V gene.